This TCR beta chain was recovered during a study of response to subunit inactivated influenza vaccine. CDR1 is SNHLY and CDR2 is FYNNEI in the germline V gene. This CDR3 spans 15 amino acids. Trimming cost V 5 bases and J 3 bases, with 17 bases left between them. Findings of the study overall: Every seasonal influenza vaccination brings in few new T cells, the authors suggested.

On this clonotype itself: What it binds is unknown.

One entry per CDR3 protein results from TCRdb running MiXCR on the RT-PCR reads. The sample yields around 200,000 distinct CDR3 sequences, 13% to 15% seen once. This TCR derives from a man aged 45-60 years who received an inactivated influenza vaccine. The sequenced sample was CD8+ T cells sorted from PBMCs, obtained roughly 5 days after vaccination. The genes are TRBV2 and TRBJ2-7; perhaps D is TRBD1 or TRBD2 (6 bases each). In DNA form, the CDR3 reads TGTGCCAGCAGTTATCGGGGGCCACCGAGCTACGAGCAGTACTTC. This gives the protein CASSYRGPPSYEQYF.